Following are 7 T cell receptor beta chains from one sample sequenced in a study of T cells expressing NK-cell markers. TCRdb reworked the 5' RACE reads into one entry per CDR3 protein, no DNA. Its table records 440,000 or so distinct CDR3 sequences. The sample comprised blood T cells: a sorted CD56 or NKG2C T cell subset, CD4+ or CD8+ T cells, or bulk PBMC T cells (not recorded which). The receptor source for this set is a woman aged 18 to 75 in good health.

This chain joins TRBV5-1 and TRBJ1-5. The CDR3 is made up of 13 amino acids. Germline lookup yields CDR1 SGHRS and CDR2 YFSETQ. This chain's CDR3 is CASRTDSNQPQHF.

This chain uses TRBV16 with TRBJ1-4. CDR1 and CDR2 from the germline V gene are KGHSY and FQNENV. The CDR3 runs 15 residues. The CDR3 region is CASSPTIGITEKLFF.

This sequence joins TRBV20-1 and TRBJ1-4; TCRdb's D call, TRBD1, is unchecked because there is no DNA. This CDR3 region has 14 residues. The germline V gene has CDR1 DFQATT and CDR2 SNEGSKA (reference sequence). This CDR3 is CSAERQGGNEKLFF.

The V call is TRBV2, the J call TRBJ2-7; lacking DNA, the TRBD2 call made by TCRdb goes unchecked. From germline, CDR1 is SNHLY and CDR2 FYNNEI. CDR3 size: 14 residues. CDR3 loop: CASSGTSGNHEQYF.

J is TRBJ2-3 and V is TRBV2; TCRdb selects TRBD2, and the lack of DNA leaves this call unchecked. CDR1 and CDR2 from the germline V gene are SNHLY and FYNNEI. The CDR3 loop spans 19 amino acids. The CDR3 spells CATYLTSGTTGLGTDTQYF. The full variable domain, with the rest looked up from reference TRBV2 and TRBJ2-3, is EPEVTQTPSHQVTQMGQEVILRCVPISNHLYFYWYRQILGQKVEFLVSFYNNEISEKSEIFDDQFSVERPDGSNFTLKIRSTKLEDSAMYFCATYLTSGTTGLGTDTQYFGPGTRLTVL.

This CDR3 reads CASSEFGPSSYNEQFF. V and J are TRBV5-1 and TRBJ2-1; there is no DNA to check the TCRdb D call of TRBD1. The germline CDR1 and CDR2 sequences are SGHRS and YFSETQ. CDR3 size: 16 residues.

The chain is built from TRBV7-3 and TRBJ2-1. The CDR3 has 12 residues. Germline-derived CDR1 and CDR2 are SGHTA and FQGTGA. This chain's CDR3 is CASSPNLNEQFF.